The entry that follows covers one T cell receptor beta chain sequence. Its antigen specificity is not known. Base qualities are not at hand, and no much larger clone is one base apart. Genomic DNA was extracted from sorted cells with the QIAGEN DNeasy Blood and Tissue Kit for TCRbeta CDR3 sequencing. High-throughput TCRbeta CDR3 sequencing, including PCR amplification with bias correction and internal controls, was performed commercially through immunoSEQ. Under the source paper's analysis protocol: A unique productive TCRbeta sequence was defined by the CDR3 nucleotide sequence when primers matched, and otherwise by the CDR3 amino acid sequence together with the Vbeta and Jbeta genes. To correct for sorting error, sequences found in more than one sorted population at a frequency ratio of 2:1 or less were discarded, and the remaining shared sequences were assigned to the population with the higher frequency. Donor-reactive sequences were defined as at least 5-fold expanded in CFSE-low cells versus unstimulated cells, with frequency of at least 0.01% in CFSE-low cells. Repertoire divergence was quantified by Jensen-Shannon divergence calculated from the top 100 TCRbeta sequences ranked by frequency. For any sample with multiple sequencing runs, sorting error was corrected in each run separately before the runs were pooled. What TCRdb holds here is the immuneACCESS table cut down to in-frame rearrangements. Part of the clones is not present; checked against another copy, under half of the missing clones reflect an unresolved V gene, and the others are unexplained. V, J and clone size are taken as reported in that table, and D and trimming were inferred from the DNA itself. In all, the sample holds around 66,000 clones, and 70% to 90% of those were seen once. Of the sample, around 2.3% is held by the ten largest clones.

The time point tag for this specimen amounts to: blood sample drawn before combined kidney and bone marrow transplant. Unstimulated Tregs (CD4+CD25+CD127-), CD4+ non-Tregs (CD4+CD25-), CD4 and CD8 cells were FACS-sorted from thawed PBMCs. Prior to Treg sorting, thawed PBMCs were rested overnight with roughly 210 IU/ml IL-2 at 37 degrees C. The patients were several recipients of combined kidney and bone marrow transplants from the ITN036ST trial, and samples were available only from these trial subjects. Healthy control blood was processed to PBMCs with a Ficoll density gradient and then cryopreserved, whereas patient PBMCs were collected both before and after transplant. The record originates from a study of Tregs in tolerant kidney transplant recipients (dated by TCRdb to the late 2010s). Some background on the complete study: Transplants used related donors with nonmyeloablative bone marrow transplantation; mixed chimerism was transient in the human trials. TCRbeta sequencing was used in the study to identify donor-specific regulatory T cells before combined kidney and bone marrow transplantation, and the identified cells were then tracked after transplant. The full study reports these points: Biological reproducibility was not directly assessed, although technical replication error appeared to be minimal. The study was limited by small patient numbers, and the findings need validation in larger populations and under other immunosuppression protocols. In tolerant patients, donor-specific Tregs expanded more than Tregs overall, which suggests antigen-driven rather than nonspecific expansion. Because the PCR primers were changed over time for some patients, nucleotide-level comparison could not be performed across the samples from those patients. The most biologically relevant and donor-specific TCRbeta repertoire appeared to be identified by expanding Tregs with activated donor B cells.

Based on the germline V gene, the CDR1 and CDR2 sequences are MNHNS and SASEGT. Clipping removes 7 bases from V and 8 bases from J, with 7 as the unmatched junction base count. There are 14 amino acids in the CDR3, from cysteine to phenylalanine inclusive. CDR3 DNA only is kept here, 42 bases in frame from base 1. Sequenced here: Tregs from blood, sampled before the transplant. The chain links TRBV6-1 with TRBJ1-4, with 10 bases in between that match TRBD1. The receptor comes from a human donor who received a combined kidney and bone marrow transplant. The bases read TGTGCCAGCATTCCCGGGACAGGGGAAGAAAAACTGTTTTTT. This translates into CASIPGTGEEKLFF.